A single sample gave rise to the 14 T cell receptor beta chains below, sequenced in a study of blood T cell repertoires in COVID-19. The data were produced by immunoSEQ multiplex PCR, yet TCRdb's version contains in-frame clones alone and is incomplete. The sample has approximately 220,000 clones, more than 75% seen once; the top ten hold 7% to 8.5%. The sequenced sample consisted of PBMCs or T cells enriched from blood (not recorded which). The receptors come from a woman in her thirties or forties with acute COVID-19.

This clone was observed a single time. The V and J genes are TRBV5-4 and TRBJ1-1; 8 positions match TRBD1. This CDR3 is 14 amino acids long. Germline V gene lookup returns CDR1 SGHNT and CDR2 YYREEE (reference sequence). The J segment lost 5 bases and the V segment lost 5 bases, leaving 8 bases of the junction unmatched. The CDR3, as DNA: TGTGCCAGCAGTTCAGGACAGGGATGGACTGAAGCTTTCTTT. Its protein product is CASSSGQGWTEAFF.

CDR3 nucleotide sequence: TGTGCCAGCAGCAAAGGGGACAGGGAGGTTCAGCCCCAGCATTTT. Its translation: CASSKGDREVQPQHF. The rearrangement links TRBV21-1 to TRBJ1-5; TRBD1 is taken as the D call from the table, unchecked against the DNA. TRBV21-1 is a recognized pseudogene. There are 15 residues in the CDR3.

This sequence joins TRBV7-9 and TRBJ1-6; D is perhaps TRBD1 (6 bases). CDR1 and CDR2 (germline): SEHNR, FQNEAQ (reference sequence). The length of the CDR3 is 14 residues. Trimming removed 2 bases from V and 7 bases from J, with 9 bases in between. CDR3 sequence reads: CASSLTRGNSPLHF. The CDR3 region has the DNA TGTGCCAGCAGCTTAACCAGGGGAAATTCACCCCTCCACTTT.

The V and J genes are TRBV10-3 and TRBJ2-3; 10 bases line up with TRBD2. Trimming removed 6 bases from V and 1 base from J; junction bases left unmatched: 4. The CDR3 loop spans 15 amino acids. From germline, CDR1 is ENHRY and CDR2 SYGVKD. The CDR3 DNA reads TGTGCCATCAGAGAGGGACTAGCGCGCACAGATACGCAGTATTTT. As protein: CAIREGLARTDTQYF.

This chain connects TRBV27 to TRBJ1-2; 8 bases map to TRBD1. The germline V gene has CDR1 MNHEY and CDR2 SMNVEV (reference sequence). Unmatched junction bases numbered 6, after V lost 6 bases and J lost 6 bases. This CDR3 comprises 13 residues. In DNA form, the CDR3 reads TGTGCCAGCAGGACAGGGGCATATGATGGCTACACCTTC. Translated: CASRTGAYDGYTF.

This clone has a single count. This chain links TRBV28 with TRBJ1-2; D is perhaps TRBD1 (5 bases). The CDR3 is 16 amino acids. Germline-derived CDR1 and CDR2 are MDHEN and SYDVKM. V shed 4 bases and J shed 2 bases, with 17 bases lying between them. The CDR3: CASSSAQKTGNYGYTF. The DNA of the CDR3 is TGTGCCAGCAGTTCCGCGCAGAAAACAGGAAACTATGGCTACACCTTC.

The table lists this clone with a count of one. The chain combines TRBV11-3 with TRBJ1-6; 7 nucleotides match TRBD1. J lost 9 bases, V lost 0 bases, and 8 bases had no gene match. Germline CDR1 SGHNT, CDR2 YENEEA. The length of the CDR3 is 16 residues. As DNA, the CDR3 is TGTGCCAGCAGCTTAGATAGGAACAGGGGAGCTTCACCCCTCCACTTT. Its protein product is CASSLDRNRGASPLHF.

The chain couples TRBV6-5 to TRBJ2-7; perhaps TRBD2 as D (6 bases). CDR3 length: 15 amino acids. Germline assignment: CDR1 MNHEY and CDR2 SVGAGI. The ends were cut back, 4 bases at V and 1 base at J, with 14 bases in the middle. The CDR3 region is CASSLTGTLSYEQYF. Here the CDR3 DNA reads TGTGCCAGCAGTTTAACCGGGACTCTTTCCTACGAGCAGTACTTC.

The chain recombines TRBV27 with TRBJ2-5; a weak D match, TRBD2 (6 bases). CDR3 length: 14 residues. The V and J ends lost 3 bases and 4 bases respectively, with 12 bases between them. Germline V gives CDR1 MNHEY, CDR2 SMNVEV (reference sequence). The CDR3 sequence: CASSLGVTRETQYF. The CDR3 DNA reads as TGTGCCAGCAGTTTGGGGGTGACTAGAGAGACCCAGTACTTC.

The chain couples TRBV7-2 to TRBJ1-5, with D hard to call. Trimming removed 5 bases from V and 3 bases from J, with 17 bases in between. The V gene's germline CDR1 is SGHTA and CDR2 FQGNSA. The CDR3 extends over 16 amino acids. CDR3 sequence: CASSHDNGVNNQPQHF. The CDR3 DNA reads TGTGCCAGCAGCCACGACAACGGGGTAAACAATCAGCCCCAGCATTTT.

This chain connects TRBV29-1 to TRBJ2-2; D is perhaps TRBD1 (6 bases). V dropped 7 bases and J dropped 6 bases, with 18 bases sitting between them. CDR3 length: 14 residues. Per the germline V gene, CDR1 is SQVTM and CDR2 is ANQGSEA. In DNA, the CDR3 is TGCAGCGGCCAGTTCAACAGGGTGTCCGGGGAGCTGTTTTTT. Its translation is CSGQFNRVSGELFF.

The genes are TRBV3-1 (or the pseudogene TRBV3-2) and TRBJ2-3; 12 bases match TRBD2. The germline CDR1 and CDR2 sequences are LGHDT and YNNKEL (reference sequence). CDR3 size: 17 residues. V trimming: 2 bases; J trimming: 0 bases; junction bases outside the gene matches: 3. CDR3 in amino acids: CASSQLAGGPSTDTQYF. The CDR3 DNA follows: TGTGCCAGCAGCCAACTAGCGGGGGGGCCGAGCACAGATACGCAGTATTTT.

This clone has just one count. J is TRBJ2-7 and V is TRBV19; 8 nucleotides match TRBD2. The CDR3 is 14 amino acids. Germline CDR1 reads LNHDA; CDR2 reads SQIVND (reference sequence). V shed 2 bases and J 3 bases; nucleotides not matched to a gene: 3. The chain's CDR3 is CASSIRTSSYEQYF. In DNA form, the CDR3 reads TGTGCCAGTAGTATACGGACTAGCAGCTACGAGCAGTACTTC.

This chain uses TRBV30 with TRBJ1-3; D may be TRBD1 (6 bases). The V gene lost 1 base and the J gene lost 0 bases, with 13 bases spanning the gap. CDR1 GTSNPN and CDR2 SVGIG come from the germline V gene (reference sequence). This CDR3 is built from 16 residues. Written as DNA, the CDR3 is TGTGCCTGGAGTGATGGTCAGGGGCACTCTGGAAACACCATATATTTT. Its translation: CAWSDGQGHSGNTIYF.